This TCR beta chain is from a study of cytomegalovirus exposure and HLA in healthy donors. Germline CDR1 is SQVTM and CDR2 is ANQGSEA. The CDR3 length is 12 residues, termini included. The study ran its PCR with 60 Vbeta and 13 Jbeta primers. Using immunoSEQ multiplex PCR, the repertoire was profiled, and TCRdb retains in-frame clones only, with some absent. This table has some 130,000 clones, roughly 79% appearing once. This clone was found a few times. It is likely a read error, because the conserved phenylalanine at the end of the CDR3 is missing. It is unclear where the CDR3 begins or ends on the DNA, so no DNA is shown, and the CDR3 is as TCRdb lists it.

V usage is TRBV29-1 and J usage is TRBJ1-1; TRBD1 was called by the table and not checked on the DNA. The TCR comes from a man aged 25 to 40 in good health and CMV-seronegative. The sequencing sample was made of PBMCs. CDR3 region: CSAYRAATEALV.